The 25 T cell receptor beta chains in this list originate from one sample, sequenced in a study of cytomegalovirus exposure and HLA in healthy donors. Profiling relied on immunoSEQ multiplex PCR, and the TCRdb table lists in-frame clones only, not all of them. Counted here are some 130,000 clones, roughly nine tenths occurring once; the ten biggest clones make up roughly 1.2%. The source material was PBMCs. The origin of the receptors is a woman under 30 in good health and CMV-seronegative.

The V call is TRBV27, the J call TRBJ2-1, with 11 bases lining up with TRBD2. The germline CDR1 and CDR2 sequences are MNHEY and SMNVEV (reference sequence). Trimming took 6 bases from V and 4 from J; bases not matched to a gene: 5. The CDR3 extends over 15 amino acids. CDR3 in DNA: TGTGCCAGCAGGACTTCTAGCGGGGGGTACAATGAGCAGTTCTTC. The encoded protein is CASRTSSGGYNEQFF.

The CDR3 sequence is CASSRTDYGYTF. The CDR3, as DNA: TGTGCCAGTAGTAGGACAGACTATGGCTACACCTTC. The rearrangement joins TRBV19 to TRBJ1-2, with D possibly TRBD1 on 6 matching bases. V shed 4 bases and J shed 3 bases, with 6 bases lying between them. The CDR3 contains 12 residues. Looked up from germline, CDR1 is LNHDA and CDR2 is SQIVND (reference sequence).

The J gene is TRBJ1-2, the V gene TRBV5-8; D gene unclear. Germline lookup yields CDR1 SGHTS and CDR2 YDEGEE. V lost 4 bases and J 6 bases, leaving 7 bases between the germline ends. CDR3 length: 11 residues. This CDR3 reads CASSPQDGYTF. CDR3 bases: TGTGCCAGCAGCCCCCAGGATGGCTACACCTTC.

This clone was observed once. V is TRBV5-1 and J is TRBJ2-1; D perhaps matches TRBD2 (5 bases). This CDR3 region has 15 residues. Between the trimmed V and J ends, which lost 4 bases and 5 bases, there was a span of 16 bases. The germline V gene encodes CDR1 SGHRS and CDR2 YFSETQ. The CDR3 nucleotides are TGCGCCAGCAGCAGGAGCGGAGGAGCGAACAATGAGCAGTTCTTC. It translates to CASSRSGGANNEQFF.

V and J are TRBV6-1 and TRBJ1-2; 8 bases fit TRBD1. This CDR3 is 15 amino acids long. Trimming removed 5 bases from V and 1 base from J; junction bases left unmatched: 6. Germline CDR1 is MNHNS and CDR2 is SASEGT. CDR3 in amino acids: CASSKQGGINYGYTF. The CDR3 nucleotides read TGTGCCAGCAGTAAACAGGGGGGGATTAACTATGGCTACACCTTC.

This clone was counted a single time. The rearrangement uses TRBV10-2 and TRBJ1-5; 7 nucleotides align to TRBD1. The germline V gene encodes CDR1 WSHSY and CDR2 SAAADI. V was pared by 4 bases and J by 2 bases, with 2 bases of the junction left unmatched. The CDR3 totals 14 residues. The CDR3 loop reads CASSVTGGNQPQHF. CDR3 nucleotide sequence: TGCGCCAGCAGTGTCACAGGGGGCAATCAGCCCCAGCATTTT.

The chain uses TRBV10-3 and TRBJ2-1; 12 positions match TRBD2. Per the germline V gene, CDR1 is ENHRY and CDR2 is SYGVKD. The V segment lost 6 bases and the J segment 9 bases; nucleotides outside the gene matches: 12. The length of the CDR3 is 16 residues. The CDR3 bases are TGTGCCATCAGCCCGGAAGCTAGCGGGGGGGCTGGTGAGCAGTTCTTC. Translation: CAISPEASGGAGEQFF.

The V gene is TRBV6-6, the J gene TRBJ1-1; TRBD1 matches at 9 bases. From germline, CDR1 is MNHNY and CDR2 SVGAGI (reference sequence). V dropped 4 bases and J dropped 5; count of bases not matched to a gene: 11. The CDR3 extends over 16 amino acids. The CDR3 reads CASSSLMGTGLTEAFF. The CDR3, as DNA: TGTGCCAGCAGTTCCCTTATGGGGACAGGGCTTACTGAAGCTTTCTTT.

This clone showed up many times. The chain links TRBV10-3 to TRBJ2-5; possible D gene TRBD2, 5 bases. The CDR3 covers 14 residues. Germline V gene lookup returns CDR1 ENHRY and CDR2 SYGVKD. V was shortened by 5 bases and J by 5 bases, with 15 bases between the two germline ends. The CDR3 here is CAISNKLDLETQYF. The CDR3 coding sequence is TGTGCCATCAGTAACAAACTAGACCTTGAGACCCAGTACTTC.

The CDR3 region is CASNPTSGVRNEQFF. CDR3 bases: TGCGCCAGCAACCCAACTAGCGGGGTTAGGAATGAGCAGTTCTTC. The genes are TRBV5-1 and TRBJ2-1; 10 bases agree with TRBD2. There are 15 residues in the CDR3. CDR1 is SGHRS and CDR2 is YFSETQ in the germline V gene. V trimming: 6 bases; J trimming: 7 bases; junction bases outside the gene matches: 10.

The CDR3 spells CASSEEGGAEQPQHF. CDR3 nucleotide sequence: TGCGCCAGCAGTGAGGAGGGGGGGGCGGAACAGCCCCAGCATTTT. The chain employs TRBV10-2 and TRBJ1-5, with D tentatively TRBD1 (6 bases). Germline V gene lookup returns CDR1 WSHSY and CDR2 SAAADI. The V end was cut by 2 bases, the J end by 7 bases, with 15 bases between. This CDR3 has 15 amino acids.

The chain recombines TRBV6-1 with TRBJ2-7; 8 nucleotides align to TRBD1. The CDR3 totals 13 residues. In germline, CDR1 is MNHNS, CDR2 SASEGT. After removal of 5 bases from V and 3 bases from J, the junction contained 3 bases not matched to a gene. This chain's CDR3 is CASSRTGIYEQYF. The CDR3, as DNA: TGTGCCAGCAGTCGGACAGGGATCTACGAGCAGTACTTC.

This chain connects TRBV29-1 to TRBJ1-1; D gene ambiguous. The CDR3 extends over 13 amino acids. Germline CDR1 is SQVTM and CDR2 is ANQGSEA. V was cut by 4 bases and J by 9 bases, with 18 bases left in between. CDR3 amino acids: CSVGPAMVRKAFF. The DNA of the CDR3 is TGCAGCGTTGGCCCCGCAATGGTGAGAAAAGCTTTCTTT.

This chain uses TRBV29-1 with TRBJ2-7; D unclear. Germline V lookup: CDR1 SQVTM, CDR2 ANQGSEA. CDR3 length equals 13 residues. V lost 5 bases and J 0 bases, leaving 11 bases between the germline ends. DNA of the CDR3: TGCAGCGTTCCCCGACAAGACTCCTACGAGCAGTACTTC. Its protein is CSVPRQDSYEQYF.

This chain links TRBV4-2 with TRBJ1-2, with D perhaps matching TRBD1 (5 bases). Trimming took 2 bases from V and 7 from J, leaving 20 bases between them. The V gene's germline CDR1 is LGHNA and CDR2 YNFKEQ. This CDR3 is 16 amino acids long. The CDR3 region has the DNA TGTGCCAGCAGCCAAAATACTCAGACAATCGGGGGTGGCTACACCTTC. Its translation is CASSQNTQTIGGGYTF.

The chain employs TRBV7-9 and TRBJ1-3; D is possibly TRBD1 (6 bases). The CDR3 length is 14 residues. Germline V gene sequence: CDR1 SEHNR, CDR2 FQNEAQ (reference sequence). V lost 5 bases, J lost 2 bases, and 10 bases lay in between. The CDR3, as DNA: TGTGCCAGCAGCACGGACAGTGCTGGAAACACCATATATTTT. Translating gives CASSTDSAGNTIYF.

The DNA of the CDR3 is TGCGCCAGCAGCCCCCTGGTAGTTGGCACAGATACGCAGTATTTT. It yields the protein CASSPLVVGTDTQYF. The rearrangement joins TRBV5-1 to TRBJ2-3; D is ambiguous. Germline lookup yields CDR1 SGHRS and CDR2 YFSETQ. V lost 4 bases and J 1 base, leaving 13 bases between the germline ends. The CDR3 runs 15 residues. Together with reference TRBV5-1 and TRBJ2-3, the CDR3 gives the full variable domain: KAGVTQTPRYLIKTRGQQVTLSCSPISGHRSVSWYQQTPGQGLQFLFEYFSETQRNKGNFPGRFSGRQFSNSRSEMNVSTLELGDSALYLCASSPLVVGTDTQYFGPGTRLTVL.

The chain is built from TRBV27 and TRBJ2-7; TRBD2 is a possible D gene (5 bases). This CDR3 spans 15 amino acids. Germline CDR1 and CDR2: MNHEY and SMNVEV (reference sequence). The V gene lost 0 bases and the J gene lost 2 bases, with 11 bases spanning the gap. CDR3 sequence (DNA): TGTGCCAGCAGTTTATCAGGGCTAGCTACCTACGAGCAGTACTTC. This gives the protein CASSLSGLATYEQYF.

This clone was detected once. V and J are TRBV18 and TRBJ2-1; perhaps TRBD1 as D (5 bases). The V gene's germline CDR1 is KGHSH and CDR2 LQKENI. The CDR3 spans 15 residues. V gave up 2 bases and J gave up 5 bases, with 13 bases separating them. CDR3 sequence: CASSPAGYINNEQFF. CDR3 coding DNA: TGTGCCAGCTCACCAGCAGGGTACATTAACAATGAGCAGTTCTTC.

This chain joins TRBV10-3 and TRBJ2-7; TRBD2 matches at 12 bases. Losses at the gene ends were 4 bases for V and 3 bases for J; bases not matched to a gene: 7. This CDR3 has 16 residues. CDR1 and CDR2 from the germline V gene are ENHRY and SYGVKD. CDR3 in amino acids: CAISGVTSGGFYEQYF. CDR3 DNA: TGTGCCATCAGTGGGGTAACTAGCGGGGGGTTCTACGAGCAGTACTTC.

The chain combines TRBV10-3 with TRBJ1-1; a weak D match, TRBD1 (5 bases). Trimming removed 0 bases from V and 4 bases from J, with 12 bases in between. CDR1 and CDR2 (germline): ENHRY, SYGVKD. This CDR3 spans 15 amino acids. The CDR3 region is CAISESQGWGTEAFF. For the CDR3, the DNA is TGTGCCATCAGTGAGTCCCAGGGTTGGGGCACTGAAGCTTTCTTT.

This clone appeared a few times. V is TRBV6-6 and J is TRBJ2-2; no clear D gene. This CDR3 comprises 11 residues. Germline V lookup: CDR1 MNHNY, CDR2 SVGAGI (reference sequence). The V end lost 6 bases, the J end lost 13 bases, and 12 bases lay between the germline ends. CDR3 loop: CASSPQVGLFF. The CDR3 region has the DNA TGTGCCAGCAGCCCTCAGGTTGGGCTGTTTTTT.

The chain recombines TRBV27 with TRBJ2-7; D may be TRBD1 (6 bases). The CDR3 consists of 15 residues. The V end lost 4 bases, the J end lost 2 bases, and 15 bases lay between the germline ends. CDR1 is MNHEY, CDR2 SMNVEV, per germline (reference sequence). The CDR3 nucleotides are TGTGCCAGCAGTTCGACGAGGGGGACCACCTACGAGCAGTACTTC. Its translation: CASSSTRGTTYEQYF.

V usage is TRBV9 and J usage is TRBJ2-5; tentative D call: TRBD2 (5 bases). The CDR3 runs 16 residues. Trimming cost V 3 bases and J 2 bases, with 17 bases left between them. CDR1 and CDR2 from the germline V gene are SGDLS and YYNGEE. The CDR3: CASSDHRRAGQETQYF. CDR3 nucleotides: TGTGCCAGCAGCGACCACCGGCGGGCGGGTCAAGAGACCCAGTACTTC.

The CDR3 coding sequence is TGTGCCAGCAGTCAGGTGAACACTGAAGCTTTCTTT. Protein sequence: CASSQVNTEAFF. The chain combines TRBV2 with TRBJ1-1, with D hard to call. Germline CDR1 is SNHLY and CDR2 is FYNNEI. The germline V and J ends were trimmed by 5 bases and 0 bases, with 4 bases remaining between them. This CDR3 is 12 amino acids long.